Each of the 22 T cell receptor beta chains below was sequenced from the same sample in a study of blood T cell repertoires in COVID-19. Data came from immunoSEQ multiplex PCR; TCRdb stores just in-frame clones and leaves some out. Of just over 300,000 clones detected, nearly 90% appear once; the ten largest clones hold approximately 4.3%. Sequencing was done on a sample of PBMCs or T cells enriched from blood (not recorded which). These receptors came from a woman between 18 and 29 years old with acute COVID-19.

The chain combines TRBV14 with TRBJ2-3; 16 bases match TRBD2. The CDR3 loop spans 18 amino acids. Germline-derived CDR1 and CDR2 are SGHDN and FVKESK. The V gene end was trimmed by 4 bases and the J gene end by 0 bases; junction bases not matched to a gene: 4. Here the CDR3 reads CASSRGLAGGPSTDTQYF. CDR3 bases: TGTGCCAGCAGCCGGGGACTAGCGGGAGGGCCTAGCACAGATACGCAGTATTTT.

The genes are TRBV7-6 and TRBJ2-7; TRBD1 agrees at 12 bases. Per the germline V gene, CDR1 is SGHVS and CDR2 is FNYEAQ. Trimming cost V 1 base and J 0 bases; bases outside gene matches: 1. The CDR3 is made up of 16 amino acids. The CDR3 here is CASSLGDRGHSYEQYF. The CDR3 DNA reads as TGTGCCAGCAGCTTAGGGGACAGGGGGCACTCCTACGAGCAGTACTTC.

The rearrangement uses TRBV25-1 and TRBJ2-5, with D possibly TRBD1 on 6 matching bases. CDR3 length: 13 amino acids. Per the germline V gene, CDR1 is MGHDK and CDR2 is SYGVNS. Trimming shortened V by 7 bases and J by 5 bases, and 14 bases separated the two germline ends. The CDR3 region has the DNA TGTGCCAGCAAGAAGGGGGAGTTGGAGACCCAGTACTTC. Translated, it gives CASKKGELETQYF. Looking up the rest from reference TRBV25-1 and TRBJ2-5 gives the full variable domain: EADIYQTPRYLVIGTGKKITLECSQTMGHDKMYWYQQDPGMELHLIHYSYGVNSTEKGDLSSESTVSRIRTEHFPLTLESARPSHTSQYLCASKKGELETQYFGPGTRLLVL.

This rearrangement joins TRBV18 to TRBJ2-7, with D perhaps matching TRBD1 (6 bases). Trimming pared 3 bases from V and 0 bases from J, leaving 12 bases between. The germline V gene encodes CDR1 KGHSH and CDR2 LQKENI. The CDR3 totals 15 residues. Here the CDR3 DNA reads TGTGCCAGCTCACCGTCAAGGGACACCTCCTACGAGCAGTACTTC. It specifies CASSPSRDTSYEQYF.

This rearrangement joins TRBV19 to TRBJ1-5; D gene unclear. Germline V gives CDR1 LNHDA, CDR2 SQIVND (reference sequence). This CDR3 has 14 residues. V dropped 4 bases and J dropped 0 bases, with 7 bases sitting between them. In DNA, the CDR3 is TGTGCCAGTAGTACAGATTATAGCAATCAGCCCCAGCATTTT. This gives the protein CASSTDYSNQPQHF.

The chain uses TRBV4-1 and TRBJ1-5, with 8 bases fitting TRBD1. This CDR3 is 17 amino acids long. The V and J ends lost 3 bases and 0 bases, in that order; junction bases with no gene match: 7. The germline V gene encodes CDR1 MGHRA and CDR2 YSYEKL. CDR3 nucleotide sequence: TGCGCCAGCAGCCAGGGACAGGTGATAACTAGCAATCAGCCCCAGCATTTT. This translates into CASSQGQVITSNQPQHF.

This chain joins TRBV9 and TRBJ2-7; 13 bases align to TRBD2. Trimming at V came to 3 bases and at J to 5 bases, leaving 2 bases not matched to a gene. The CDR3 has 14 amino acids. Germline V gene lookup returns CDR1 SGDLS and CDR2 YYNGEE. CDR3 nucleotide sequence: TGTGCCAGCAGCGCAGGACTAGCGGGAGACGAGCAGTACTTC. As protein: CASSAGLAGDEQYF.

The V and J genes are TRBV7-3 and TRBJ2-7; 7 bases line up with TRBD1. Germline CDR1 is SGHTA and CDR2 is FQGTGA. The CDR3 is 15 amino acids. V was pared by 5 bases and J by 1 base, with 8 bases of the junction left unmatched. CDR3 coding DNA: TGTGCCAGCAGCCCCGGACAGGTACTTTCCTACGAGCAGTACTTC. Translated, it gives CASSPGQVLSYEQYF.

J is TRBJ2-7 and V is TRBV28, with D perhaps TRBD2 (5 bases). Trimming removed 6 bases from V and 0 bases from J, with 21 bases in between. CDR3 length equals 17 residues. Germline values: CDR1 MDHEN, CDR2 SYDVKM. CDR3 in amino acids: CASRHRSGILSSYEQYF. The CDR3 DNA reads TGTGCCAGCAGACATCGATCGGGGATACTGAGCTCCTACGAGCAGTACTTC.

The V and J genes are TRBV10-2 and TRBJ1-5; a weak D match, TRBD1 (5 bases). V was clipped by 6 bases and J by 3 bases, with 15 bases between them. CDR3 length: 15 residues. The germline V gene encodes CDR1 WSHSY and CDR2 SAAADI. CDR3 nucleotides: TGCGCCAGCAGCTCATTAGACAGTTTCAATCAGCCCCAGCATTTT. It codes for CASSSLDSFNQPQHF.

This clone has a single count. The chain uses TRBV6-5 and TRBJ1-2, with 11 bases lining up with TRBD1. J gave up 8 bases and V 6 bases, and 5 bases lay outside the gene matches. The CDR3 is made up of 13 amino acids. The germline CDR1 and CDR2 sequences are MNHEY and SVGAGI. The CDR3 reads CASSQGQGAGYTF. DNA of the CDR3: TGTGCCAGCAGCCAAGGACAGGGGGCCGGCTACACCTTC.

This sequence joins TRBV24-1 and TRBJ2-5; 8 bases map to TRBD2. The germline gives CDR1 KGHDR, CDR2 SFDVKD. This CDR3 contains 17 residues. With V trimmed by 2 bases and J by 0 bases, 7 bases remained unmatched. The CDR3 is CATSDSGVLADQETQYF. The DNA of the CDR3 is TGTGCCACCAGTGATTCTGGAGTACTAGCGGACCAAGAGACCCAGTACTTC.

The J gene is TRBJ1-5, the V gene TRBV19; D is possibly TRBD1 (5 bases). CDR1 LNHDA and CDR2 SQIVND come from the germline V gene (reference sequence). V was cut by 3 bases and J by 4 bases, with 13 bases left in between. The CDR3 sequence is 15 residues long. In DNA form, the CDR3 reads TGTGCCAGTAGTATGGGACGGGGAGGAAATCAGCCCCAGCATTTT. Translation gives CASSMGRGGNQPQHF.

The V and J genes are TRBV9 and TRBJ2-1; 11 bases line up with TRBD1. The V and J ends lost 4 bases and 6 bases, in that order; junction bases with no gene match: 6. The CDR3 spans 15 residues. CDR1 and CDR2 (germline): SGDLS, YYNGEE. In DNA, the CDR3 is TGTGCCAGCAGCCTAAGCGGGACAGGGGGCAATGAGCAGTTCTTC. Its protein product is CASSLSGTGGNEQFF.

V is TRBV6-5 and J is TRBJ1-5; tentative D call: TRBD1 (5 bases). Germline CDR1 reads MNHEY; CDR2 reads SVGAGI. The V and J ends lost 4 bases and 0 bases respectively, with 7 bases between them. CDR3 size: 14 residues. CDR3 nucleotide sequence: TGTGCCAGCAGTTCGACAGATAGCAATCAGCCCCAGCATTTT. It translates to CASSSTDSNQPQHF.

The chain couples TRBV27 to TRBJ2-1; 7 bases are a match to TRBD2. Germline V gene sequence: CDR1 MNHEY, CDR2 SMNVEV (reference sequence). Trimming at V came to 11 bases and at J to 2 bases, leaving 12 bases not matched to a gene. The length of the CDR3 is 15 residues. The chain's CDR3 is CAAAGGERAYNEQFF. In DNA, the CDR3 is TGTGCCGCCGCTGGGGGGGAGCGCGCCTACAATGAGCAGTTCTTC.

The chain employs TRBV28 and TRBJ2-1; 9 nucleotides line up with TRBD1. J lost 5 bases, V lost 7 bases, and 9 bases had no gene match. Germline-derived CDR1 and CDR2 are MDHEN and SYDVKM. This CDR3 has 15 amino acids. Here the CDR3 DNA reads TGTGCCAGCACCGAGACAGGGGGACCCAACAATGAGCAGTTCTTC. Amino acids: CASTETGGPNNEQFF.

The V gene is TRBV11-2, the J gene TRBJ2-1; no firm D call. V lost 4 bases to trimming and J lost 5 bases, with 6 bases between them. The CDR3 sequence is 12 residues long. Germline lookup yields CDR1 SGHAT and CDR2 FQNNGV. CDR3 coding DNA: TGTGCCAGCAGCTCTGTAGACAATGAGCAGTTCTTC. This gives the protein CASSSVDNEQFF.

This rearrangement joins TRBV29-1 to TRBJ2-5; 10 bases align to TRBD2. Germline V lookup: CDR1 SQVTM, CDR2 ANQGSEA. V lost 6 bases and J lost 4; bases outside the gene matches: 5. The CDR3 length is 13 residues. The CDR3 DNA is TGCAGCGTCTGGACTAGCGGAGGAGAGACCCAGTACTTC. It translates to CSVWTSGGETQYF.

V gene TRBV2 combines with J gene TRBJ1-2; no clear D gene. Germline assignment: CDR1 SNHLY and CDR2 FYNNEI. The length of the CDR3 is 13 residues. V lost 1 base to trimming and J lost 4 bases, with 7 bases between them. The CDR3 loop reads CASSEGLGYGYTF. For the CDR3, the DNA is TGTGCCAGCAGTGAAGGACTGGGCTATGGCTACACCTTC.

The chain carries TRBV4-1 and TRBJ1-2; maybe TRBD1 (5 bases). This CDR3 has 13 residues. Trimming removed 0 bases from V and 7 bases from J, with 9 bases in between. Germline loops: CDR1 MGHRA, CDR2 YSYEKL. The CDR3 here is CASSQDQGAGYTF. CDR3 DNA sequence: TGCGCCAGCAGCCAAGATCAGGGTGCTGGCTACACCTTC.

The J gene is TRBJ1-5, the V gene TRBV19; TRBD1 aligns across 10 bases. V shed 5 bases, J shed 5 bases, and the junction held 9 bases outside the gene matches. The CDR3 consists of 16 residues. Germline CDR1 and CDR2: LNHDA and SQIVND (reference sequence). Here the CDR3 reads CASSPTGTGAHQPQHF. The CDR3 DNA reads TGTGCCAGTAGTCCGACCGGGACAGGGGCCCATCAGCCCCAGCATTTT.